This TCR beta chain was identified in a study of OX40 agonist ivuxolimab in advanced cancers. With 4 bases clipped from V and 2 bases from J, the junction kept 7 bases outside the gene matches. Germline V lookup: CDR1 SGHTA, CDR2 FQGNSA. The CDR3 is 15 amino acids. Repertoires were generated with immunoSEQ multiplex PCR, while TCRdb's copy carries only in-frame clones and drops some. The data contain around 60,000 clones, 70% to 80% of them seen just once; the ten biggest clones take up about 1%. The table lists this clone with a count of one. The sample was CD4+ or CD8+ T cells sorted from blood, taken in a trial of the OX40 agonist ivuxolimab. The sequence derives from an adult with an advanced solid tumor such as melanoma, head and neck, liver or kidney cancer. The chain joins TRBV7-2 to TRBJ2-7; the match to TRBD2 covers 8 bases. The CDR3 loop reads CASSSSGGDTYEQYF. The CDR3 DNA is TGTGCCAGCAGCTCGAGCGGGGGTGATACCTACGAGCAGTACTTC.